This T cell receptor beta chain was sequenced for a study of CD8 T cells in Susac syndrome. TEMRA cells were FACS-enriched, unlike CD8+ and CD4+ T cells, which were negatively isolated. V dropped 5 bases and J dropped 0; count of bases not matched to a gene: 6. This CDR3 contains 16 residues. In germline, CDR1 is SGHNT, CDR2 YENEEA. The RNA, about 0.5 to 1 ug, was put through reverse transcription using random hexamers. Amplification of the TCR beta CDR3 was carried out by immunoSEQ multiplex PCR, which spanned a total of 54 Vbeta and 13 Jbeta segments. TCRdb passed the immunoSEQ multiplex PCR reads through MiXCR, listing each CDR3 protein once. Here the sample spans about 140,000 distinct CDR3 sequences, around 94% being singletons.

The chain joins TRBV11-3 to TRBJ2-2, with 7 bases fitting TRBD2. Sequencing was carried out using CD4+ T cells from PBMCs. The receptor was derived from a human donor in good health. The CDR3 protein is CASSPYGGANTGELFF. CDR3 DNA: TGTGCCAGCAGCCCCTATGGGGGGGCGAACACCGGGGAGCTGTTTTTT.